Presented here are 24 T cell receptor beta chains from one specimen sequenced in a study of T-cell reconstitution after alpha-beta-depleted transplantation in children. For TCRbeta, the library was prepared with unique molecular identifiers. Via MiXCR, TCRdb re-called the PCR reads, giving one row per CDR3 protein. The table records 65,000 to 70,000 distinct CDR3 sequences, 4.9% of them present only once. Source: PBMCs, mostly from graft donor cells, taken 180 days after TCRalphabeta/CD19-depleted stem cell transplant. The receptors were sampled from a boy younger than two who had a stem cell transplant for acute myeloid leukemia, so the T cells may come from the graft donor.

This clonotype has ten or more counts. The rearrangement links TRBV7-9 to TRBJ1-4, with 7 bases aligning to TRBD1. J was trimmed by 8 bases and V by 5 bases; bases with no gene match: 8. CDR3 size: 14 residues. CDR1 and CDR2 (germline): SEHNR, FQNEAQ (reference sequence). CDR3 sequence (DNA): TGTGCCAGCAGCCCCATGGACAGGCGCGAAAAACTGTTTTTT. Protein: CASSPMDRREKLFF.

This clonotype was seen at least ten times. V gene TRBV4-1 combines with J gene TRBJ2-3, with TRBD2 matching 9 bases. CDR3 length equals 16 residues. V shed 0 bases and J 3 bases; nucleotides not matched to a gene: 4. CDR1 and CDR2 from the germline V gene are MGHRA and YSYEKL. The CDR3 here is CASSQERGGTTDTQYF. The CDR3 region has the DNA TGCGCCAGCAGCCAAGAGCGGGGGGGAACGACAGATACGCAGTATTTT.

This clonotype was observed many times. The rearrangement links TRBV27 to TRBJ2-1; 10 nucleotides line up with TRBD1. CDR1 is MNHEY and CDR2 is SMNVEV in the germline V gene (reference sequence). V gave up 7 bases and J gave up 4 bases; unmatched junction bases: 7. The CDR3 spans 15 residues. CDR3 nucleotide sequence: TGTGCCAGCACCGACCGGGACAGGGGATACAATGAGCAGTTCTTC. This translates into CASTDRDRGYNEQFF.

This clonotype was picked up many times. The chain is built from TRBV11-3 and TRBJ2-1; the D call may be TRBD1 or TRBD2 (6 bases each). The CDR3 totals 15 residues. Germline assignment: CDR1 SGHNT and CDR2 YENEEA. Trimming took off 5 bases at V and 2 bases at J, with 13 bases between the two ends. CDR3: CASSPRGQAYNEQFF. CDR3 coding DNA: TGTGCCAGCAGCCCACGGGGGCAGGCCTACAATGAGCAGTTCTTC.

This clonotype was detected ten times or more. V and J are TRBV20-1 and TRBJ1-1; the D is unclear. V lost 3 bases and J 3 bases, leaving 8 bases between the germline ends. The CDR3 covers 12 residues. Germline CDR1 and CDR2: DFQATT and SNEGSKA (reference sequence). Here the CDR3 reads CSASGSHTEAFF. The CDR3 DNA sequence: TGCAGTGCTAGCGGGTCTCACACTGAAGCTTTCTTT.

At least ten counts were recorded for this clonotype. The chain uses TRBV7-2 and TRBJ1-5; D unresolved. CDR1 is SGHTA, CDR2 FQGNSA, per germline. This CDR3 spans 13 amino acids. The ends were cut back, 1 base at V and 4 bases at J, with 5 bases in the middle. The CDR3 sequence: CASSLVGNQPQHF. The CDR3 nucleotides read TGTGCCAGCAGCTTAGTGGGAAATCAGCCCCAGCATTTT. Using reference TRBV7-2 and TRBJ1-5 for the parts outside the CDR3, the full variable domain is GAGVSQSPSNKVTEKGKDVELRCDPISGHTALYWYRQSLGQGLEFLIYFQGNSAPDKSGLPSDRFSAERTGGSVSTLTIQRTQQEDSAVYLCASSLVGNQPQHFGDGTRLSIL.

The chain recombines TRBV6-2 or TRBV6-3 with TRBJ2-3; 8 bases are a match to TRBD1. V shed 8 bases, J shed 3 bases, and the junction held 7 bases outside the gene matches. CDR1 and CDR2 (germline): MNHEY, SVGEGT. CDR3 length: 14 residues. CDR3 sequence reads: CASSDRERTDTQYF. The DNA for the CDR3 is TGTGCCAGCTCGGACAGGGAACGTACAGATACGCAGTATTTT.

This clonotype was recorded many times. J is TRBJ1-5 and V is TRBV2, with 7 bases matching TRBD1. CDR3 length: 13 amino acids. Unmatched junction bases numbered 6, after V lost 4 bases and J lost 9 bases. Germline assignment: CDR1 SNHLY and CDR2 FYNNEI. CDR3 sequence reads: CASSVQGGVPQHF. The DNA for the CDR3 is TGTGCCAGCAGTGTGCAGGGGGGGGTGCCCCAGCATTTT. The whole variable domain, remainder taken from reference TRBV2 and TRBJ1-5, is EPEVTQTPSHQVTQMGQEVILRCVPISNHLYFYWYRQILGQKVEFLVSFYNNEISEKSEIFDDQFSVERPDGSNFTLKIRSTKLEDSAMYFCASSVQGGVPQHFGDGTRLSIL.

This clonotype came up many times. The V and J genes are TRBV7-8 and TRBJ2-2; 14 bases map to TRBD2. The CDR3 spans 18 residues. Germline assignment: CDR1 SGHVS and CDR2 FQNEAQ. V was pared by 1 base and J by 4 bases, with 5 bases of the junction left unmatched. The CDR3 protein is CASSLGTSGGRGTGELFF. The CDR3 DNA reads as TGTGCCAGCAGCTTAGGGACTAGCGGGGGGAGAGGCACCGGGGAGCTGTTTTTT.

This clonotype was picked up many times. The V call is TRBV12-3 or TRBV12-4, the J call TRBJ1-4, with D possibly being TRBD1 (5 bases). This CDR3 has 11 amino acids. V lost 6 bases and J lost 11, with 10 bases in between. CDR3 bases: TGTGCCAGCAGCCTCCGGGGGAAACTGTTTTTT. Encoded protein: CASSLRGKLFF.

This clonotype was recorded many times. This rearrangement joins TRBV12-3 or TRBV12-4 to TRBJ1-5; D is perhaps TRBD1 (6 bases). The V end was cut by 2 bases, the J end by 1 base, with 12 bases between. The CDR3 runs to 16 residues. CDR3 nucleotides: TGTGCCAGCAGTTTAAGGCAGGGGAAGAGCAATCAGCCCCAGCATTTT. This translates into CASSLRQGKSNQPQHF.

This clonotype came up many times. J is TRBJ1-5 and V is TRBV5-1, with D possibly being TRBD1 (5 bases). The CDR3 runs 13 residues. V lost 4 bases, J lost 6 bases, and 11 bases lay in between. Germline CDR1 and CDR2: SGHRS and YFSETQ. CDR3 protein: CASSQGFGQPQHF. CDR3 DNA: TGCGCCAGCAGCCAGGGTTTCGGTCAGCCCCAGCATTTT.

This clonotype was seen at least ten times. J is TRBJ2-1 and V is TRBV15; D possibly uses TRBD1 or TRBD2 (5 bases each). The CDR3 loop spans 15 amino acids. The V and J ends lost 1 base and 0 bases respectively, with 7 bases between them. CDR1 and CDR2 (germline): LNHNV, YYDKDF (reference sequence). The DNA for the CDR3 is TGTGCCACCAGCAGAGCAGGGAGCTCCTACAATGAGCAGTTCTTC. Translating it yields CATSRAGSSYNEQFF.

The table lists this clonotype with many counts. J is TRBJ2-3 and V is TRBV7-3, with D possibly TRBD2 on 5 matching bases. Between the trimmed V and J ends, which lost 1 base and 2 bases, there was a span of 10 bases. The CDR3 is 15 residues long. Germline assignment: CDR1 SGHTA and CDR2 FQGTGA. CDR3 sequence reads: CASSLMAGNTDTQYF. CDR3 coding DNA: TGTGCCAGCAGCTTAATGGCGGGCAACACAGATACGCAGTATTTT.

The J gene is TRBJ1-1, the V gene TRBV12-3 or TRBV12-4; no firm D call. The CDR3 loop spans 18 amino acids. Written as DNA, the CDR3 is TGTACCTGCAGTTTAGCGCGCTCGCATCGGACGACGGACACTGAAGCTTTCTTT. Protein sequence: CTCSLARSHRTTDTEAFF.

This clonotype showed up many times. This chain uses TRBV10-3 with TRBJ2-1; D possibly matches TRBD1 or TRBD2 (5 bases each). CDR3 length: 15 residues. Germline V gene lookup returns CDR1 ENHRY and CDR2 SYGVKD. Trimming stripped 3 bases from V and 2 bases from J, with 11 bases between. CDR3 DNA: TGTGCCATCAGTGAATGGGGGAGTACCTACAATGAGCAGTTCTTC. Translation gives CAISEWGSTYNEQFF.

A note on this clonotype: Sequence at one end of the junction differs from germline and may be a read error. J is TRBJ2-3 and V is TRBV20-1, with 8 bases identical to TRBD2. Germline CDR1 is DFQATT and CDR2 is SNEGSKA (reference sequence). This CDR3 spans 17 amino acids. CDR3 amino acids: CCARKGSSGAPTDTQYF. DNA of the CDR3: TGCTGTGCTAGAAAGGGGAGTAGCGGGGCCCCCACAGATACGCAGTATTTT.

Many counts were recorded for this clonotype. This sequence joins TRBV20-1 and TRBJ2-7, with D uncertain. V was trimmed by 0 bases and J by 10 bases, leaving 16 bases between them. The CDR3 totals 13 residues. The germline V gene has CDR1 DFQATT and CDR2 SNEGSKA (reference sequence). The CDR3 protein is CSARDKGTRLQYF. CDR3 nucleotides: TGCAGTGCTAGAGATAAAGGTACCCGGCTTCAGTACTTC.

This clonotype was detected ten times or more. The genes are TRBV20-1 and TRBJ2-3, with 10 bases lining up with TRBD1. V shed 4 bases, J shed 3 bases, and the junction held 4 bases outside the gene matches. Germline CDR1 DFQATT, CDR2 SNEGSKA (reference sequence). The CDR3 extends over 14 amino acids. The CDR3 sequence: CSATRQGATDTQYF. CDR3 sequence (DNA): TGCAGTGCTACCAGACAGGGGGCAACAGATACGCAGTATTTT.

This clonotype appeared many times. The gene calls are TRBV27 and TRBJ1-1; D might be TRBD1 (5 bases). The CDR3 runs 13 residues. In germline, CDR1 is MNHEY, CDR2 SMNVEV (reference sequence). V dropped 3 bases and J dropped 2 bases, with 7 bases sitting between them. CDR3 region: CASSFGGNTEAFF. CDR3 DNA sequence: TGTGCCAGCAGTTTTGGGGGTAACACTGAAGCTTTCTTT.

This clonotype was seen many times. V gene TRBV7-9 combines with J gene TRBJ2-3, with 14 bases identical to TRBD2. The V gene's germline CDR1 is SEHNR and CDR2 FQNEAQ (reference sequence). The ends lost 3 bases at V and 1 base at J; junction bases unmatched: 3. The CDR3 has 17 amino acids. CDR3: CASSLGTSGGGTDTQYF. DNA for the CDR3: TGTGCCAGCAGCTTGGGGACTAGCGGGGGAGGCACAGATACGCAGTATTTT.

This clonotype was seen ten or more times. The chain joins TRBV20-1 to TRBJ2-1; tentatively, D is TRBD1 (5 bases). The V and J ends lost 3 bases and 10 bases respectively, with 16 bases between them. The CDR3 runs to 13 residues. Germline V gene sequence: CDR1 DFQATT, CDR2 SNEGSKA (reference sequence). The CDR3 is CSASDQGRSEQFF. In DNA, the CDR3 is TGCAGTGCTAGTGATCAGGGCAGGTCCGAGCAGTTCTTC.

This clonotype was found many times. The CDR3 nucleotides are TGCAGTGCTAGTAAGGGGGTCCAAGAGACCCAGTACTTC. Encoded protein: CSASKGVQETQYF. This chain connects TRBV20-1 to TRBJ2-5; weak D call: TRBD1 (6 bases). CDR3 length: 13 amino acids. Trimming left V 3 bases short and J 1 base short, with 9 bases between. Germline V gene sequence: CDR1 DFQATT, CDR2 SNEGSKA (reference sequence).

This clonotype showed up many times. V usage is TRBV7-2 and J usage is TRBJ1-4; D remains unclear. V gave up 5 bases and J gave up 0 bases, with 13 bases separating them. There are 16 residues in the CDR3. Germline V gives CDR1 SGHTA, CDR2 FQGNSA. CDR3 protein: CASSVLNRATNEKLFF. The CDR3, as DNA: TGTGCCAGCAGCGTCCTTAACAGAGCAACTAATGAAAAACTGTTTTTT.